The 14 T cell receptor beta chains below come from one sample, sequenced in a study of cytomegalovirus exposure and HLA in healthy donors. 60 Vbeta and 13 Jbeta primers were used in PCR. The protocol was immunoSEQ multiplex PCR, while the TCRdb copy is restricted to in-frame clones and leaves out a portion. The sample shows under 200,000 clones, around 79% of them seen only once. The sample consisted of PBMCs. These receptors were collected from a woman aged 40-49 years in good health and CMV-seropositive.

The chain has TRBV7-8 and TRBJ1-4; 7 bases fit TRBD1. CDR3 length equals 15 residues. The V and J ends lost 1 base and 8 bases, in that order; junction bases with no gene match: 7. CDR1 and CDR2 (germline): SGHVS, FQNEAQ. CDR3 loop: CASSLEGAQGEKLFF. The CDR3 DNA reads as TGTGCCAGCAGCTTAGAGGGGGCACAGGGAGAAAAACTGTTTTTT.

The rearrangement uses TRBV10-2 and TRBJ2-1; 10 bases align to TRBD1. CDR3 length equals 17 residues. J lost 2 bases, V lost 0 bases, and 4 bases had no gene match. The germline CDR1 and CDR2 sequences are WSHSY and SAAADI. CDR3 coding DNA: TGCGCCAGCAGTGAGTCCCGGGACAGGGGAACCTACAATGAGCAGTTCTTC. The encoded protein is CASSESRDRGTYNEQFF.

The chain carries TRBV7-2 and TRBJ1-1, with 9 bases fitting TRBD1. The CDR3 has 15 residues. With 5 bases clipped from V and 4 bases from J, the junction kept 8 bases outside the gene matches. Per germline, CDR1 SGHTA and CDR2 FQGNSA. The CDR3 here is CASSPRTGEGTEAFF. DNA of the CDR3: TGTGCCAGCAGCCCTAGGACAGGGGAGGGCACTGAAGCTTTCTTT.

This clone came up a few times. The chain combines TRBV4-3 with TRBJ2-1, with 9 positions matching TRBD1. Per germline, CDR1 LGHNA and CDR2 YSLEER. CDR3 length: 13 amino acids. V trimming: 5 bases; J trimming: 11 bases; junction bases outside the gene matches: 7. In DNA form, the CDR3 reads TGCGCCAGCAGCTCGACAGGGGGGAATCAGCAGTTCTTC. Residues: CASSSTGGNQQFF.

The CDR3 region has the DNA TGTGCCAGCTCACCCATTAGCGGGGATTACAATGAGCAGTTCTTC. Amino acid sequence: CASSPISGDYNEQFF. The rearrangement joins TRBV18 to TRBJ2-1; 8 positions agree with TRBD2. J lost 4 bases, V lost 3 bases, and 5 bases had no gene match. The CDR3 length is 15 residues. Germline lookup yields CDR1 KGHSH and CDR2 LQKENI.

The chain recombines TRBV6-5 with TRBJ2-3; 7 positions agree with TRBD1. V shed 0 bases, J shed 6 bases, and the junction held 9 bases outside the gene matches. Germline V lookup: CDR1 MNHEY, CDR2 SVGAGI. CDR3 length: 16 residues. The CDR3, as DNA: TGTGCCAGCAGTTACTCGACGACAGGGTGGCGCGATACGCAGTATTTT. It yields the protein CASSYSTTGWRDTQYF.

This chain joins TRBV7-2 and TRBJ2-4; 8 nucleotides agree with TRBD1. This CDR3 comprises 14 residues. Germline loops: CDR1 SGHTA, CDR2 FQGNSA. V lost 5 bases and J lost 8; bases outside the gene matches: 8. The CDR3 loop reads CASSTDRGSYIQYF. CDR3 nucleotides: TGTGCCAGCAGCACCGACAGGGGTTCGTACATTCAGTACTTC.

V usage is TRBV6-5 and J usage is TRBJ2-7; TRBD2 aligns across 7 bases. After removal of 6 bases from V and 5 bases from J, the junction contained 13 bases not matched to a gene. Germline loops: CDR1 MNHEY, CDR2 SVGAGI. The CDR3 is 15 amino acids. CDR3 loop: CASSPPSVGGNEQYF. The CDR3 DNA sequence: TGTGCCAGCAGCCCTCCCTCAGTCGGGGGGAACGAGCAGTACTTC.

With respect to this clone: An end of the junction differs from the germline gene, which may be a read error. V gene TRBV7-9 combines with J gene TRBJ1-1, with TRBD1 identical over 8 bases. From germline, CDR1 is SEHNR and CDR2 FQNEAQ (reference sequence). The CDR3 totals 15 residues. As DNA, the CDR3 is TGTTCCAGCAGCCTCCCCAGGACAGGGAGTACTGAAGCTTTCTTT. Translation gives CSSSLPRTGSTEAFF. Complete variable domain (other parts from reference TRBV7-9 and TRBJ1-1): DTGVSQNPRHKITKRGQNVTFRCDPISEHNRLYWYRQTLGQGPEFLTYFQNEAQLEKSRLLSDRFSAERPKGSFSTLEIQRTEQGDSAMYLCSSSLPRTGSTEAFFGQGTRLTVV.

This chain joins TRBV27 and TRBJ2-5; D not certain. The CDR3 spans 15 residues. CDR1 is MNHEY and CDR2 is SMNVEV in the germline V gene (reference sequence). The V and J ends lost 5 bases and 2 bases respectively, with 15 bases between them. For the CDR3, the DNA is TGTGCCAGCAGTCCCACGTCGACATTTCAAGAGACCCAGTACTTC. It translates to CASSPTSTFQETQYF.

The rearrangement links TRBV25-1 to TRBJ2-5; TRBD2 is a possible D gene (7 bases). The J call may not be correct, given that the DNA end is closer to TRBJ2-7. The CDR3 has 14 amino acids. Germline CDR1 MGHDK, CDR2 SYGVNS. The CDR3 reads CASSERGGTYEQYF. The CDR3 coding sequence is TGTGCCAGCAGTGAAAGGGGGGGGACCTACGAGCAGTACTTC.

Concerning this clone: Relative to the germline gene, one junction end is altered; a read error may explain this. V is TRBV2 and J is TRBJ1-4, with TRBD1 matching 8 bases. This CDR3 has 14 amino acids. In germline, CDR1 is SNHLY, CDR2 FYNNEI. The CDR3 is CASSDNRVDRGWLF. The CDR3 coding sequence is TGTGCCAGCAGTGATAATAGGGTCGACAGGGGTTGGCTTTTT. Combining the CDR3 with reference TRBV2 and TRBJ1-4 gives the whole variable domain EPEVTQTPSHQVTQMGQEVILRCVPISNHLYFYWYRQILGQKVEFLVSFYNNEISEKSEIFDDQFSVERPDGSNFTLKIRSTKLEDSAMYFCASSDNRVDRGWLFGSGTQLSVL.

CDR3 DNA sequence: TGCGCCAGCAAACTCCTAACAGGGGCGAACACTGAAGCTTTCTTT. It is translated as CASKLLTGANTEAFF. This chain connects TRBV5-1 to TRBJ1-1; 7 bases are shared with TRBD1. Trimming at V came to 6 bases and at J to 1 base, leaving 9 bases not matched to a gene. The CDR3 has 15 amino acids. CDR1 and CDR2 (germline): SGHRS, YFSETQ. Complete variable domain (other parts from reference TRBV5-1 and TRBJ1-1): KAGVTQTPRYLIKTRGQQVTLSCSPISGHRSVSWYQQTPGQGLQFLFEYFSETQRNKGNFPGRFSGRQFSNSRSEMNVSTLELGDSALYLCASKLLTGANTEAFFGQGTRLTVV.

The V gene is TRBV7-8, the J gene TRBJ1-4, with 7 bases lining up with TRBD1. This CDR3 comprises 16 residues. The V gene's germline CDR1 is SGHVS and CDR2 FQNEAQ. Unmatched junction bases numbered 5, after V lost 3 bases and J lost 1 base. The DNA for the CDR3 is TGTGCCAGCAGCTTTACAGGGGTCGGAACTAATGAAAAACTGTTTTTT. This codes for CASSFTGVGTNEKLFF. Looking up the rest from reference TRBV7-8 and TRBJ1-4 gives the full variable domain: GAGVSQSPRYKVAKRGQDVALRCDPISGHVSLFWYQQALGQGPEFLTYFQNEAQLDKSGLPSDRFFAERPEGSVSTLKIQRTQQEDSAVYLCASSFTGVGTNEKLFFGSGTQLSVL.